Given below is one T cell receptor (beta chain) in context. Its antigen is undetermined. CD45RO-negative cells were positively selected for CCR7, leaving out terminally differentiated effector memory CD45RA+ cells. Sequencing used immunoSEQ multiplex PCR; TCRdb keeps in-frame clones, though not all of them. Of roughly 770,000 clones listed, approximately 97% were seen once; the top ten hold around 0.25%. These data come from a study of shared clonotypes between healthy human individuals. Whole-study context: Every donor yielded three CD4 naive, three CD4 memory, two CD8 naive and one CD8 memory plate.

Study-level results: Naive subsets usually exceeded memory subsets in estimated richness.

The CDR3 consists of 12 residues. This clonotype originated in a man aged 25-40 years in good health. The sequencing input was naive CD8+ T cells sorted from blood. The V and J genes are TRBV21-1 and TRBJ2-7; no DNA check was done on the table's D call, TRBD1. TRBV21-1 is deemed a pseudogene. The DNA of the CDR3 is TGTGCCAGCAAACAGGGCTCCCACGAGCAGTACTTC. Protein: CASKQGSHEQYF.